Presented here are 31 T cell receptor beta chains from one specimen sequenced in a study of blood T cell repertoires in COVID-19. The data were produced by immunoSEQ multiplex PCR, yet TCRdb's version contains in-frame clones alone and is incomplete. The data show some 110,000 clones, roughly nine tenths seen once. Sequences were obtained from peripheral blood. Receptor source: a man aged 65-85 years who had recovered from COVID-19.

The V gene is TRBV28, the J gene TRBJ1-2; D perhaps matches TRBD1 (5 bases). The germline gives CDR1 MDHEN, CDR2 SYDVKM. Between the trimmed V and J ends, which lost 3 bases and 7 bases, there was a span of 12 bases. The CDR3 is 13 amino acids. CDR3 DNA: TGTGCCAGCAGTTTTAGGGGAAAGGGTGGCTACACCTTC. It is translated as CASSFRGKGGYTF.

The gene calls are TRBV3-1 (or the pseudogene TRBV3-2) and TRBJ2-7; 7 nucleotides agree with TRBD2. This CDR3 comprises 17 residues. CDR1 and CDR2 from the germline V gene are LGHDT and YNNKEL (reference sequence). Unmatched junction bases numbered 14, after V lost 5 bases and J lost 1 base. The CDR3 coding sequence is TGTGCCAGCAGCGATAGTCCTAGCGGTTCTACATCCTACGAGCAGTACTTC. Protein product: CASSDSPSGSTSYEQYF.

In its sample, this clone ranks as medium-sized. This rearrangement joins TRBV7-3 to TRBJ1-6, with TRBD1 as a possible D gene (5 bases). Germline CDR1 is SGHTA and CDR2 is FQGTGA. V was trimmed by 1 base and J by 10 bases, leaving 11 bases between them. The CDR3 loop spans 14 amino acids. In DNA, the CDR3 is TGTGCCAGCAGCTTAATGGCAGGGCCCTCACCCCTCCACTTT. It is translated as CASSLMAGPSPLHF.

The J gene is TRBJ2-7, the V gene TRBV5-1, with 9 bases matching TRBD1. J gave up 7 bases and V 3 bases, and 11 bases lay outside the gene matches. CDR1 is SGHRS, CDR2 YFSETQ, per germline. This CDR3 has 15 residues. The CDR3 spells CASSSRTGEAGEQYF. For the CDR3, the DNA is TGCGCCAGCAGCTCCCGGACAGGGGAGGCAGGTGAGCAGTACTTC.

CDR3 coding DNA: TGCGCCAGCACTGACAGGGGGTTGGACACTGAAGCTTTCTTT. It specifies CASTDRGLDTEAFF. The chain has TRBV5-1 and TRBJ1-1; 9 nucleotides agree with TRBD1. The ends lost 6 bases at V and 3 bases at J; junction bases unmatched: 6. Germline V gene sequence: CDR1 SGHRS, CDR2 YFSETQ. The CDR3 is made up of 14 amino acids. The full variable domain, its missing parts supplied by reference TRBV5-1 and TRBJ1-1, is KAGVTQTPRYLIKTRGQQVTLSCSPISGHRSVSWYQQTPGQGLQFLFEYFSETQRNKGNFPGRFSGRQFSNSRSEMNVSTLELGDSALYLCASTDRGLDTEAFFGQGTRLTVV.

The rearrangement joins TRBV12-3 or TRBV12-4 to TRBJ1-2, with D possibly TRBD1 on 6 matching bases. The CDR3 is made up of 13 amino acids. V lost 4 bases and J 3 bases, leaving 9 bases between the germline ends. The DNA of the CDR3 is TGTGCCAGCAGTTGGTCAGGGGACTATGGCTACACCTTC. Amino acids: CASSWSGDYGYTF.

The rearrangement joins TRBV5-1 to TRBJ2-7; 8 bases agree with TRBD1. This CDR3 has 15 residues. The V and J ends lost 5 bases and 3 bases, in that order; junction bases with no gene match: 10. CDR1 is SGHRS, CDR2 YFSETQ, per germline. This CDR3 reads CASRSLPGQVYEQYF. The CDR3 coding sequence is TGCGCCAGCAGGTCCCTCCCGGGACAGGTCTACGAGCAGTACTTC. Using reference TRBV5-1 and TRBJ2-7 for the parts outside the CDR3, the full variable domain is KAGVTQTPRYLIKTRGQQVTLSCSPISGHRSVSWYQQTPGQGLQFLFEYFSETQRNKGNFPGRFSGRQFSNSRSEMNVSTLELGDSALYLCASRSLPGQVYEQYFGPGTRLTVT.

This sequence joins TRBV2 and TRBJ1-5, with D possibly TRBD1 on 6 matching bases. The CDR3 contains 13 residues. The V gene lost 8 bases and the J gene lost 7 bases, with 15 bases spanning the gap. The germline gives CDR1 SNHLY, CDR2 FYNNEI. The CDR3 sequence: CASGNGGGQPQHF. CDR3 sequence (DNA): TGTGCCAGCGGAAATGGGGGCGGCCAGCCCCAGCATTTT.

The chain has TRBV2 and TRBJ2-7; the match to TRBD1 covers 10 bases. The CDR3 covers 12 residues. Looked up from germline, CDR1 is SNHLY and CDR2 is FYNNEI. Trimming took 8 bases from V and 3 from J; bases not matched to a gene: 1. The CDR3 coding sequence is TGTGCCAGCCGGGACAGGGGCTACGAGCAGTACTTC. Protein: CASRDRGYEQYF. Full variable domain (remainder filled in from reference TRBV2 and TRBJ2-7): EPEVTQTPSHQVTQMGQEVILRCVPISNHLYFYWYRQILGQKVEFLVSFYNNEISEKSEIFDDQFSVERPDGSNFTLKIRSTKLEDSAMYFCASRDRGYEQYFGPGTRLTVT.

The rearrangement links TRBV5-1 to TRBJ1-6; weak D call: TRBD1 (5 bases). Trimming pared 0 bases from V and 8 bases from J, leaving 15 bases between. This CDR3 has 16 residues. Germline V CDR1 and CDR2: SGHRS, YFSETQ. The CDR3 DNA reads as TGCGCCAGCAGCTTGGCCGGGCGGACGGGGGATTCACCCCTCCACTTT. Amino acid sequence: CASSLAGRTGDSPLHF.

This clone has a single count. V is TRBV2 and J is TRBJ1-6; no clear D gene. The CDR3 length is 15 residues. V was trimmed by 2 bases and J by 6 bases, leaving 11 bases between them. The V gene's germline CDR1 is SNHLY and CDR2 FYNNEI. In DNA, the CDR3 is TGTGCCAGCAGTGAAAAGGAGTCAGTTAATTCACCCCTCCACTTT. This translates into CASSEKESVNSPLHF. The full variable domain, with the rest looked up from reference TRBV2 and TRBJ1-6, is EPEVTQTPSHQVTQMGQEVILRCVPISNHLYFYWYRQILGQKVEFLVSFYNNEISEKSEIFDDQFSVERPDGSNFTLKIRSTKLEDSAMYFCASSEKESVNSPLHFGNGTRLTVT.

This chain links TRBV4-1 with TRBJ2-7, with 8 bases identical to TRBD2. This CDR3 is built from 15 residues. The V gene's germline CDR1 is MGHRA and CDR2 YSYEKL. J gave up 1 base and V 7 bases, and 9 bases lay outside the gene matches. DNA for the CDR3: TGCGCCAGCACGAATCTAGCGGGCTTATCCTACGAGCAGTACTTC. This encodes CASTNLAGLSYEQYF.

The V and J genes are TRBV11-3 and TRBJ2-7, with a tentative D call TRBD2 (5 bases). The CDR3 extends over 15 amino acids. CDR1 is SGHNT, CDR2 YENEEA, per germline. The ends were cut back, 1 base at V and 5 bases at J, with 15 bases in the middle. CDR3 nucleotides: TGTGCCAGCAGCTTAGGCTTAGTGGGAGCCGACGAGCAGTACTTC. Its protein is CASSLGLVGADEQYF.

V and J are TRBV7-2 and TRBJ2-1; TRBD2 matches 7 bases. Germline CDR1 SGHTA, CDR2 FQGNSA. This CDR3 has 15 residues. The V gene end was trimmed by 2 bases and the J gene end by 2 bases; junction bases not matched to a gene: 3. This CDR3 is CASSLRAGTYNEQFF. CDR3 DNA: TGTGCCAGCAGCTTACGAGCGGGGACCTACAATGAGCAGTTCTTC.

The chain recombines TRBV21-1 with TRBJ2-7; TRBD1, the table's D call, lacks a check against the DNA. TRBV21-1 is described as a pseudogene. The CDR3 extends over 16 amino acids. The DNA for the CDR3 is TGTGCCAGCAGCAAGACACCGGGACAGGGGACCTACGAGCAGTACTTC. Protein sequence: CASSKTPGQGTYEQYF.

The chain combines TRBV28 with TRBJ2-1, with D tentatively TRBD1 (6 bases). CDR3 size: 13 residues. Trimming took off 3 bases at V and 6 bases at J, with 9 bases between the two ends. The germline gives CDR1 MDHEN, CDR2 SYDVKM. The CDR3 nucleotides are TGTGCCAGCAGTTTGGCAGGGGCCAATGAGCAGTTCTTC. This translates into CASSLAGANEQFF.

The gene calls are TRBV5-1 and TRBJ1-1; D not certain. Germline V gene sequence: CDR1 SGHRS, CDR2 YFSETQ. The length of the CDR3 is 14 residues. The ends were cut back, 7 bases at V and 12 bases at J, with 25 bases in the middle. CDR3 protein: CASLDDRDPKKTFF. CDR3 DNA sequence: TGCGCCAGCCTTGACGACCGGGATCCGAAGAAGACTTTCTTT. The variable domain in full, completed from reference TRBV5-1 and TRBJ1-1, reads KAGVTQTPRYLIKTRGQQVTLSCSPISGHRSVSWYQQTPGQGLQFLFEYFSETQRNKGNFPGRFSGRQFSNSRSEMNVSTLELGDSALYLCASLDDRDPKKTFFGQGTRLTVV.

In its sample, this clone was seen once. The chain has TRBV7-7 and TRBJ2-7; a possible D gene is TRBD2 (5 bases). Germline CDR1 and CDR2: SSHAT and FNYEAQ (reference sequence). This CDR3 spans 13 amino acids. With 5 bases removed from V and 1 base from J, the gap between germline ends came to 9 bases. CDR3 sequence: CASSGGGSYEQYF. The CDR3 coding sequence is TGTGCCAGCAGCGGCGGAGGTTCCTACGAGCAGTACTTC.

The rearrangement uses TRBV28 and TRBJ2-2, with 11 bases fitting TRBD2. The CDR3 has 17 amino acids. Germline-derived CDR1 and CDR2 are MDHEN and SYDVKM. V gave up 5 bases and J gave up 5 bases; unmatched junction bases: 10. The chain's CDR3 is CASSPSTSGDGTGELFF. CDR3 DNA sequence: TGTGCCAGCAGTCCTTCGACTAGCGGGGACGGAACCGGGGAGCTGTTTTTT.

The V gene is TRBV10-3, the J gene TRBJ2-1, with 8 bases that match TRBD2. CDR3 size: 16 residues. Per germline, CDR1 ENHRY and CDR2 SYGVKD. The ends lost 0 bases at V and 2 bases at J; junction bases unmatched: 3. The CDR3 sequence is CAISESGSGTYNEQFF. The CDR3 bases are TGTGCCATCAGTGAGTCGGGTAGCGGGACCTACAATGAGCAGTTCTTC.

This clone was recorded once. The chain links TRBV7-2 to TRBJ1-2, with D maybe TRBD1 (5 bases). The CDR3 length is 14 residues. Germline CDR1 reads SGHTA; CDR2 reads FQGNSA. Trimming left V 5 bases short and J 4 bases short, with 14 bases between. For the CDR3, the DNA is TGTGCCAGCAGCGTTCGATACAGGAGCTATGGCTACACCTTC. Protein sequence: CASSVRYRSYGYTF.

This clone was counted only a few times. Other DNA variants within this sample encode the same CDR3. The CDR3 spells CASSYELNQPQHF. The CDR3 coding sequence is TGTGCCAGCAGTTACGAGTTAAATCAGCCCCAGCATTTT. The chain recombines TRBV6-5 with TRBJ1-5, with D unclear. The CDR3 spans 13 residues. CDR1 is MNHEY, CDR2 SVGAGI, per germline. Trimming stripped 2 bases from V and 4 bases from J, with 6 bases between.

V is TRBV4-1 and J is TRBJ1-1; D not certain. Germline V gene data show CDR1 as MGHRA and CDR2 as YSYEKL. The CDR3 consists of 13 residues. Deletions cut 1 base from V and 3 bases from J, with 6 bases between. The DNA of the CDR3 is TGCGCCAGCAGCCAAGGCGCGGACACTGAAGCTTTCTTT. Translation: CASSQGADTEAFF.

This clone came up once. This rearrangement joins TRBV28 to TRBJ1-2, with D possibly matching TRBD1 (6 bases). V lost 6 bases and J 7 bases, leaving 21 bases between the germline ends. Germline V gives CDR1 MDHEN, CDR2 SYDVKM. The CDR3 spans 15 residues. CDR3 loop: CASRFGQYTGPGYTF. DNA for the CDR3: TGTGCCAGCAGATTCGGACAGTATACTGGTCCTGGCTACACCTTC.

The chain joins TRBV3-1 (or the pseudogene TRBV3-2) to TRBJ2-1; 8 bases line up with TRBD1. There are 15 residues in the CDR3. Germline lookup yields CDR1 LGHDT and CDR2 YNNKEL (reference sequence). The trim removed 1 base at V and 6 bases at J, leaving 5 bases unmatched. The CDR3 is CASSQVGTGGNEQFF. The CDR3, as DNA: TGTGCCAGCAGCCAAGTAGGAACAGGGGGCAATGAGCAGTTCTTC.

This clone was observed at least ten times. The rearrangement links TRBV28 to TRBJ2-5, with TRBD1 matching over 11 bases. The trim removed 4 bases at V and 3 bases at J, leaving 10 bases unmatched. The germline V gene has CDR1 MDHEN and CDR2 SYDVKM. CDR3 size: 17 residues. The CDR3 reads CASSYTIGQGAEETQYF. The CDR3 DNA follows: TGTGCCAGCAGTTACACCATAGGACAGGGGGCGGAAGAGACCCAGTACTTC.

This clone was counted once. This chain links TRBV30 with TRBJ2-5, with TRBD1 identical over 12 bases. CDR1 is GTSNPN and CDR2 is SVGIG in the germline V gene (reference sequence). CDR3 size: 15 residues. With V trimmed by 1 base and J by 3 bases, 3 bases remained unmatched. The CDR3 nucleotides read TGTGCCTGGAGTGAAGGGACAGGGGGCAAAGAGACCCAGTACTTC. This encodes CAWSEGTGGKETQYF. Full variable domain (missing parts from reference TRBV30 and TRBJ2-5): SQTIHQWPATLVQPVGSPLSLECTVEGTSNPNLYWYRQAAGRGLQLLFYSVGIGQISSEVPQNLSASRPQDRQFILSSKKLLLSDSGFYLCAWSEGTGGKETQYFGPGTRLLVL.

The CDR3: CASSLYTGVGWETQYF. The CDR3 region has the DNA TGTGCCAGCAGCTTGTATACGGGGGTAGGTTGGGAGACCCAGTACTTC. The chain joins TRBV5-5 to TRBJ2-5, with D perhaps TRBD2 (6 bases). The CDR3 loop spans 16 amino acids. The germline V gene encodes CDR1 SGHKS and CDR2 YYEKEE (reference sequence). V dropped 1 base and J dropped 5 bases, with 18 bases sitting between them.

The chain joins TRBV18 to TRBJ2-1, with D tentatively TRBD2 (5 bases). The V and J ends lost 1 base and 9 bases respectively, with 7 bases between them. Germline-derived CDR1 and CDR2 are KGHSH and LQKENI. There are 12 residues in the CDR3. CDR3 DNA sequence: TGTGCCAGCTCACCACTCCGGGGTGAGCAGTTCTTC. Amino acids: CASSPLRGEQFF.

This clone came up once. The chain combines TRBV6-5 with TRBJ1-3; perhaps TRBD1 as D (5 bases). CDR3 length: 16 residues. The V gene's germline CDR1 is MNHEY and CDR2 SVGAGI. The ends were cut back, 4 bases at V and 0 bases at J, with 13 bases in the middle. For the CDR3, the DNA is TGTGCCAGCAGTTCTTACACAGGTTACTCTGGAAACACCATATATTTT. This codes for CASSSYTGYSGNTIYF.

The V and J genes are TRBV13 and TRBJ1-1; 9 positions match TRBD1. Germline trimming cut 7 bases from V and 3 bases from J; bases unmatched to any gene: 6. The CDR3 has 14 residues. Germline V gene lookup returns CDR1 PRHDT and CDR2 FYEKMQ (reference sequence). Here the CDR3 DNA reads TGTGCCAGCAAGCCAGGACAGGGGTACACTGAAGCTTTCTTT. The encoded protein is CASKPGQGYTEAFF.